The table lists the clone carrying this T cell receptor beta chain with a few counts. Its matching antigen is unknown. Deletions cut 4 bases from V and 9 bases from J, with 8 bases between. The CDR3 is 11 amino acids. In germline, CDR1 is SGHKS, CDR2 YYEKEE (reference sequence). Unique molecular identifiers were present in the TCR beta cDNA libraries. cDNA molecules numbering about 480,000 came from approximately 1 to 10 million T cells. Each CDR3 protein gets one entry after TCRdb re-called the PCR reads with MiXCR. The top ten hold 1.5% of the sample, which has roughly 180,000 distinct CDR3 sequences, approximately 30% seen once. These data are taken from a study of post-analysis software for immune sequencing data. Study-wide results and caveats: Significantly lower normalized Chao1 diversity was found in patients with multiple sclerosis relative to controls. Controls showed lower frequencies than patients for roughly 5 TRBV segments, and TRBV5-6, TRBV5-1 and TRBV20-1 were among these. Co-batched samples clustered tightly together by F measure.

This TCR was recovered from a girl between 5 and 17 years old with multiple sclerosis. The J gene is TRBJ2-1, the V gene TRBV5-5; no reliable D call. The sample comprised blood. In nucleotides, the CDR3 is TGTGCCAGCAGCGACGGGCGTGAGCAGTTCTTC. Translation gives CASSDGREQFF.